The 28 T cell receptor beta chains presented below share a single source sample, sequenced in a study of graft-versus-host responses after intestinal transplantation. Method: immunoSEQ multiplex PCR; TCRdb's copy keeps in-frame clones and lacks some. The data contain about 10,000 clones, approximately 90% of them seen just once; the ten biggest clones take up 2% to 3%. The sample in question was PBMCs, obtained roughly 42 days after intestinal transplant. The source of these receptors is a human patient who received an intestinal transplant, so some T cells may come from the graft donor.

This chain links TRBV5-1 with TRBJ2-2; D gene unclear. Germline CDR1 is SGHRS and CDR2 is YFSETQ. V lost 4 bases and J lost 4, with 5 bases in between. The CDR3 has 12 residues. This CDR3 reads CASSTFTGELFF. CDR3 in DNA: TGCGCCAGCAGCACGTTCACCGGGGAGCTGTTTTTT.

J is TRBJ2-7 and V is TRBV7-9; D ambiguous. Germline V gene lookup returns CDR1 SEHNR and CDR2 FQNEAQ (reference sequence). CDR3 length: 15 amino acids. The ends were cut back, 3 bases at V and 2 bases at J, with 14 bases in the middle. The CDR3 DNA sequence: TGTGCCAGCAGCTTGTACCGCGCGACTCCCTACGAGCAGTACTTC. This encodes CASSLYRATPYEQYF.

This chain connects TRBV7-9 to TRBJ2-7; TRBD1 aligns across 7 bases. This CDR3 has 14 residues. The germline CDR1 and CDR2 sequences are SEHNR and FQNEAQ (reference sequence). The ends lost 5 bases at V and 2 bases at J; junction bases unmatched: 6. CDR3 sequence: CASSPTGSAYEQYF. The CDR3 DNA follows: TGTGCCAGCAGCCCGACAGGGTCTGCCTACGAGCAGTACTTC.

J is TRBJ1-6 and V is TRBV6-5; D remains unclear. V was pared by 7 bases and J by 11 bases, with 21 bases between. Germline CDR1 reads MNHEY; CDR2 reads SVGAGI. The CDR3 runs 15 residues. The CDR3 spells CASNGRPGHGPPLHF. The CDR3 nucleotides are TGTGCCAGCAATGGCAGGCCGGGCCACGGGCCACCCCTCCACTTT.

The rearrangement links TRBV29-1 to TRBJ1-4; a weak D match, TRBD1 (5 bases). With 3 bases removed from V and 4 bases from J, the gap between germline ends came to 12 bases. CDR1 is SQVTM and CDR2 is ANQGSEA in the germline V gene. This CDR3 has 14 amino acids. CDR3 sequence: CSVEDTAGNEKLFF. CDR3 coding DNA: TGCAGCGTTGAGGACACCGCCGGTAATGAAAAACTGTTTTTT.

The rearrangement links TRBV6-6 to TRBJ1-1; D is ambiguous. V was clipped by 2 bases and J by 5 bases, with 9 bases between them. There are 13 residues in the CDR3. The V gene's germline CDR1 is MNHNY and CDR2 SVGAGI (reference sequence). The CDR3 sequence is CASSYGERTEAFF. The CDR3 bases are TGTGCCAGCAGTTACGGGGAGAGAACTGAAGCTTTCTTT.

The J gene is TRBJ2-5, the V gene TRBV19, with D maybe TRBD1 (7 bases). The germline V gene has CDR1 LNHDA and CDR2 SQIVND (reference sequence). V was pared by 8 bases and J by 0 bases, with 10 bases between. The CDR3 is made up of 13 amino acids. CDR3 protein: CASAGGYQETQYF. The DNA for the CDR3 is TGTGCCAGTGCAGGGGGGTACCAAGAGACCCAGTACTTC. Full variable domain (remainder filled in from reference TRBV19 and TRBJ2-5): DGGITQSPKYLFRKEGQNVTLSCEQNLNHDAMYWYRQDPGQGLRLIYYSQIVNDFQKGDIAEGYSVSREKKESFPLTVTSAQKNPTAFYLCASAGGYQETQYFGPGTRLLVL.

The genes are TRBV30 and TRBJ2-7; possible D gene TRBD1, 6 bases. Trimming pared 7 bases from V and 1 base from J, leaving 14 bases between. Germline V gives CDR1 GTSNPN, CDR2 SVGIG (reference sequence). The length of the CDR3 is 13 residues. The chain's CDR3 is CAYRDTISYEQYF. DNA of the CDR3: TGTGCCTACAGGGACACAATATCCTACGAGCAGTACTTC. Drawing the rest from reference TRBV30 and TRBJ2-7, the complete variable domain is SQTIHQWPATLVQPVGSPLSLECTVEGTSNPNLYWYRQAAGRGLQLLFYSVGIGQISSEVPQNLSASRPQDRQFILSSKKLLLSDSGFYLCAYRDTISYEQYFGPGTRLTVT.

The chain couples TRBV7-6 to TRBJ2-5, with 8 bases identical to TRBD2. The ends lost 5 bases at V and 2 bases at J; junction bases unmatched: 7. CDR1 is SGHVS and CDR2 is FNYEAQ in the germline V gene. CDR3 length equals 15 residues. CDR3: CASSILAAVQETQYF. CDR3 DNA sequence: TGTGCCAGCAGCATACTAGCGGCGGTGCAAGAGACCCAGTACTTC.

The table lists this clone with a count of one. The chain has TRBV5-6 and TRBJ2-5, with D possibly matching TRBD1 (6 bases). The germline V gene encodes CDR1 SGHDT and CDR2 YYEEEE. The length of the CDR3 is 13 residues. Trimming took 5 bases from V and 5 from J, leaving 13 bases between them. The CDR3 DNA reads as TGTGCCAGCAGGGCGCAGGGGCACGAGACCCAGTACTTC. Translating gives CASRAQGHETQYF.

The chain links TRBV6-5 to TRBJ2-7; no definite D call. Germline CDR1 MNHEY, CDR2 SVGAGI. V was cut by 6 bases and J by 4 bases, with 10 bases left in between. The CDR3 spans 12 residues. DNA of the CDR3: TGTGCCAGCAGGGACCGCCGGTACGAGCAGTACTTC. Amino acid sequence: CASRDRRYEQYF.

The chain couples TRBV5-3 to TRBJ2-5; unclear D gene. TRBV5-3 is assigned to the ORF class and has an uncertain function. The CDR3 length is 10 residues. V lost 10 bases to trimming and J lost 4 bases, with 8 bases between them. The CDR3: CAHPPETQYF. The CDR3 DNA is TGTGCCCACCCCCCAGAGACCCAGTACTTC.

The chain recombines TRBV6-4 with TRBJ2-7; 8 bases match TRBD1. V was pared by 7 bases and J by 4 bases, with 9 bases of the junction left unmatched. This CDR3 comprises 14 residues. CDR1 is MRHNA and CDR2 is SNTAGT in the germline V gene. This CDR3 is CASMKTGERYEQYF. DNA of the CDR3: TGTGCCAGCATGAAGACAGGGGAGAGGTACGAGCAGTACTTC.

This chain joins TRBV10-2 and TRBJ2-1; 7 bases agree with TRBD2. Germline V gene lookup returns CDR1 WSHSY and CDR2 SAAADI. Trimming cost V 10 bases and J 4 bases; bases outside gene matches: 10. CDR3 length: 14 residues. CDR3 nucleotide sequence: TGCGCCACCCAGGTAGCGGGTTTGTACAATGAGCAGTTCTTC. Translated: CATQVAGLYNEQFF.

This chain connects TRBV19 to TRBJ2-1; maybe TRBD2 (5 bases). The CDR3 sequence is 16 residues long. CDR1 LNHDA and CDR2 SQIVND come from the germline V gene (reference sequence). V lost 5 bases and J 10 bases, leaving 24 bases between the germline ends. CDR3 region: CASSVLIASEGFEQFF. The DNA of the CDR3 is TGTGCCAGTAGTGTACTAATAGCGTCTGAGGGTTTCGAGCAGTTCTTC.

With regard to this clone: An end of the junction does not agree with germline; a read error may underlie this. The chain couples TRBV7-6 to TRBJ2-3; 7 bases are a match to TRBD2. Germline CDR1 is SGHVS and CDR2 is FNYEAQ. The CDR3 loop spans 14 amino acids. The CDR3: CANSEAGDTDTQYF. The CDR3 nucleotides are TGTGCCAACAGCGAGGCGGGAGATACAGATACGCAGTATTTT. Supplemented by reference TRBV7-6 and TRBJ2-3, the full variable domain reads GAGVSQSPRYKVTKRGQDVALRCDPISGHVSLYWYRQALGQGPEFLTYFNYEAQQDKSGLPNDRFSAERPEGSISTLTIQRTEQRDSAMYRCANSEAGDTDTQYFGPGTRLTVL.

In its sample, this clone was seen once. This sequence joins TRBV11-2 and TRBJ2-7; D is undetermined. Germline CDR1 is SGHAT and CDR2 is FQNNGV. V was cut by 3 bases and J by 5 bases, with 5 bases left in between. The CDR3 totals 11 residues. The CDR3 protein is CASSFVNEQYF. CDR3 DNA: TGTGCCAGCAGCTTCGTCAACGAGCAGTACTTC.

The chain links TRBV2 to TRBJ1-2, with a tentative D call TRBD1 (5 bases). CDR1 and CDR2 from the germline V gene are SNHLY and FYNNEI. The CDR3 covers 12 residues. Deletions cut 5 bases from V and 2 bases from J, with 6 bases between. The CDR3 nucleotides are TGTGCCAGCAGTTGGGACAACTATGGCTACACCTTC. Translation gives CASSWDNYGYTF.

This CDR3 reads CASIGSGVDEQYF. DNA of the CDR3: TGTGCCAGCATTGGTTCCGGGGTCGACGAGCAGTACTTC. V gene TRBV6-5 combines with J gene TRBJ2-7; possibly TRBD2 for D (5 bases). Germline-derived CDR1 and CDR2 are MNHEY and SVGAGI. This CDR3 has 13 residues. Trimming left V 7 bases short and J 5 bases short, with 15 bases between.

J is TRBJ2-7 and V is TRBV14; TRBD1 might be the D (6 bases). This CDR3 comprises 15 residues. Trimming cost V 4 bases and J 7 bases, with 20 bases left between them. Per germline, CDR1 SGHDN and CDR2 FVKESK. The CDR3 loop is CASSPKDSPIWEQYF. In nucleotides, the CDR3 is TGTGCCAGCAGCCCGAAGGACAGCCCCATCTGGGAGCAGTACTTC.

The chain combines TRBV27 with TRBJ2-5; 8 positions match TRBD1. Trimming removed 5 bases from V and 5 bases from J; junction bases left unmatched: 10. The CDR3 is 15 amino acids. The germline CDR1 and CDR2 sequences are MNHEY and SMNVEV (reference sequence). This CDR3 is CASSPDGQGRETQYF. CDR3 DNA sequence: TGTGCCAGCAGTCCCGACGGACAGGGAAGGGAGACCCAGTACTTC.

The rearrangement links TRBV22-1 to TRBJ2-6; the D call TRBD2 from the table was never checked on the DNA. TRBV22-1 is given as a pseudogene. The CDR3 covers 18 residues. The CDR3 loop is CPGSINRSEQSRANVLTF. Written as DNA, the CDR3 is TGTCCTGGGAGCATTAACCGAAGCGAACAAAGTCGGGCCAACGTCCTGACTTTC.

This chain uses TRBV11-2 with TRBJ2-7, with D tentatively TRBD2 (6 bases). V was pared by 4 bases and J by 1 base, with 14 bases between. The CDR3 runs to 15 residues. The germline CDR1 and CDR2 sequences are SGHAT and FQNNGV. The CDR3 spells CASSSITSNSYEQYF. CDR3 nucleotide sequence: TGTGCCAGCAGCTCGATCACTAGCAATTCCTACGAGCAGTACTTC.

V gene TRBV9 combines with J gene TRBJ2-2; D possibly corresponds to TRBD1 (6 bases). Germline V gene data show CDR1 as SGDLS and CDR2 as YYNGEE. The CDR3 has 16 amino acids. With 3 bases removed from V and 7 bases from J, the gap between germline ends came to 19 bases. The CDR3 loop is CASSETGTPTSGELFF. The CDR3, as DNA: TGTGCCAGCAGCGAGACCGGGACACCTACGAGCGGGGAGCTGTTTTTT.

The rearrangement links TRBV13 to TRBJ1-2; D may be TRBD1 (5 bases). Germline V gene data show CDR1 as PRHDT and CDR2 as FYEKMQ (reference sequence). Trimming left V 8 bases short and J 3 bases short, with 13 bases between. The CDR3 loop spans 13 amino acids. In nucleotides, the CDR3 is TGTGCCAGCGGCGGGGGACGTTACTATGGCTACACCTTC. It specifies CASGGGRYYGYTF.

The genes are TRBV4-1 and TRBJ1-5; TRBD1 matches 7 bases. Germline loops: CDR1 MGHRA, CDR2 YSYEKL. CDR3 size: 18 residues. J was trimmed by 3 bases and V by 0 bases; bases with no gene match: 11. The CDR3 loop reads CASSQEWGTVVINQPQHF. The CDR3 bases are TGCGCCAGCAGCCAAGAATGGGGGACAGTAGTAATCAATCAGCCCCAGCATTTT.

The chain couples TRBV7-7 to TRBJ2-1, with 7 bases identical to TRBD2. This CDR3 is built from 15 residues. V shed 2 bases, J shed 6 bases, and the junction held 7 bases outside the gene matches. Germline loops: CDR1 SSHAT, CDR2 FNYEAQ (reference sequence). CDR3 bases: TGTGCCAGCAGCTTACTGGCGGGAGTGTTCAATGAGCAGTTCTTC. It codes for CASSLLAGVFNEQFF.

This chain uses TRBV30 with TRBJ2-1; TRBD2 matches at 10 bases. Per the germline V gene, CDR1 is GTSNPN and CDR2 is SVGIG (reference sequence). The CDR3 runs to 15 residues. V dropped 5 bases and J dropped 3; count of bases not matched to a gene: 7. DNA of the CDR3: TGTGCCTGGCGTATAGCGGGAGGAGACTACAATGAGCAGTTCTTC. Translated, it gives CAWRIAGGDYNEQFF.